This TCR beta chain was found in a study of graft-versus-host responses after intestinal transplantation. Study background: Anti-thymocyte globulin served as induction for all recipients, who then took tacrolimus and steroids for two to three years.

Produced via immunoSEQ multiplex PCR; TCRdb's table is partial and in-frame only. The sample records some 90,000 clones, around 93% being singletons. As concerns this clone: What it binds is not known.

CDR1 SGHRS and CDR2 YFSETQ come from the germline V gene. This CDR3 is 13 amino acids long. V dropped 5 bases and J dropped 3; count of bases not matched to a gene: 2. The material was unstimulated CD8+ T cells sorted from spleen or lymph node cells, obtained before transplant. This TCR was sampled from a human donor who was the organ donor for an intestinal transplant. V is TRBV5-1 and J is TRBJ1-2, with 9 bases matching TRBD1. The CDR3 loop is CASRWDRDYGYTF. In nucleotides, the CDR3 is TGCGCCAGCAGATGGGACAGGGACTATGGCTACACCTTC.